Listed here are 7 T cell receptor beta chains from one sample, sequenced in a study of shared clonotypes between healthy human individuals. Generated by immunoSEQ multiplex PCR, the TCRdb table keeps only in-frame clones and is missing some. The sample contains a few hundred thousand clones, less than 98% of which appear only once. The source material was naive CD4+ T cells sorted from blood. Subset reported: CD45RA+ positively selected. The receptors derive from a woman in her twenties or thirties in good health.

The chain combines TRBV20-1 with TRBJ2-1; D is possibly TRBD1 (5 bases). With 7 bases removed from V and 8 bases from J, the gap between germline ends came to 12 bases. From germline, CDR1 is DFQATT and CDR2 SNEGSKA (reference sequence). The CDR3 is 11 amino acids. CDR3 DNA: TGCAGTGGGGTAAAAGGGGATGAGCAGTTCTTC. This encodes CSGVKGDEQFF.

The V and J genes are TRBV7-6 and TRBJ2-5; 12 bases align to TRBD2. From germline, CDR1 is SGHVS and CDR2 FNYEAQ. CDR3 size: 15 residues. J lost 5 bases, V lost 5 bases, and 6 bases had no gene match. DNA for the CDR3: TGTGCCAGCAGCCTGTGGACTAGCGGGAAGGAGACCCAGTACTTC. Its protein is CASSLWTSGKETQYF. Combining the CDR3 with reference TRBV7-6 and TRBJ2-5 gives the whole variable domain GAGVSQSPRYKVTKRGQDVALRCDPISGHVSLYWYRQALGQGPEFLTYFNYEAQQDKSGLPNDRFSAERPEGSISTLTIQRTEQRDSAMYRCASSLWTSGKETQYFGPGTRLLVL.

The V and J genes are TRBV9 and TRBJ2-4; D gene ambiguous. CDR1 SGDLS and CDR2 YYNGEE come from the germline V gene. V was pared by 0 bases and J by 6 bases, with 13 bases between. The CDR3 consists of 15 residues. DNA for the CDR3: TGTGCCAGCAGCGTAGGGGCGCTAAGGGTAAACATTCAGTACTTC. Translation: CASSVGALRVNIQYF.

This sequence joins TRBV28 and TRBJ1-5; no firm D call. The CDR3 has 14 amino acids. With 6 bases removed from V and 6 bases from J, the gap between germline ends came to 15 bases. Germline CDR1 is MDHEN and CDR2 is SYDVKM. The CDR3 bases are TGTGCCAGCAGCCTGTCCCCCGGAGTTCAGCCCCAGCATTTT. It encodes CASSLSPGVQPQHF.

CDR3 region: CASSFAGGKAGELFF. CDR3 DNA sequence: TGTGCCAGCAGCTTTGCGGGAGGGAAGGCCGGGGAGCTGTTTTTT. This chain connects TRBV5-4 to TRBJ2-2; 9 bases align to TRBD2. V lost 2 bases, J lost 6 bases, and 5 bases stayed unmatched. There are 15 residues in the CDR3. CDR1 and CDR2 from the germline V gene are SGHNT and YYREEE (reference sequence).

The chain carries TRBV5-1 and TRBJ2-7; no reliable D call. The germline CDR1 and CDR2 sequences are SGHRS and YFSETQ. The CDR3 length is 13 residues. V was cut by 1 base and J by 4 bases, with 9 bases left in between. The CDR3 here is CASSLMGIYEQYF. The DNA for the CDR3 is TGCGCCAGCAGCTTGATGGGGATTTACGAGCAGTACTTC. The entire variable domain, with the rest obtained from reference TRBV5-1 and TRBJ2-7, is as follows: KAGVTQTPRYLIKTRGQQVTLSCSPISGHRSVSWYQQTPGQGLQFLFEYFSETQRNKGNFPGRFSGRQFSNSRSEMNVSTLELGDSALYLCASSLMGIYEQYFGPGTRLTVT.

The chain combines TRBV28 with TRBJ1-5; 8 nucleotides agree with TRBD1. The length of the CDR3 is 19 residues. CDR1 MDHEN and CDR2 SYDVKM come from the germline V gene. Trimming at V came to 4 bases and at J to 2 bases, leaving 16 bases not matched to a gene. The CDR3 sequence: CASSSATPSYRGGNQPQHF. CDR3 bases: TGTGCCAGCAGTTCCGCCACCCCATCTTACAGGGGGGGCAATCAGCCCCAGCATTTT.